This T cell receptor (beta chain) was identified in a study of shared clonotypes between healthy human individuals. In the case of this clone: At one end the junction does not follow the germline gene, possibly because of a read error.

Original processing methods: ImmunoSEQ junction-only sequences lacked quality scores, so their filtering differed. Here immunoSEQ multiplex PCR was the method, and the copy in TCRdb shows in-frame clones only, minus some. V and J calls and clone size are copied from that table; D and trimming were computed from the DNA. In the table there are approximately 1.4 million clones, approximately 98% of which are singletons. The CDR3 loop spans 13 amino acids. Germline CDR1 and CDR2: SNHLY and FYNNEI. This clonotype originated in a man aged 25-40 years in good health. Sequences were obtained from naive CD4+ T cells sorted from blood. Described subset: CD45RA+ positively selected. V is TRBV2 and J is TRBJ1-2; possibly TRBD1 for D (6 bases). The CDR3: CASREGGSRGYTF. The CDR3 nucleotides are TGTGCCAGCAGGGAAGGGGGTTCGCGGGGCTACACCTTC.